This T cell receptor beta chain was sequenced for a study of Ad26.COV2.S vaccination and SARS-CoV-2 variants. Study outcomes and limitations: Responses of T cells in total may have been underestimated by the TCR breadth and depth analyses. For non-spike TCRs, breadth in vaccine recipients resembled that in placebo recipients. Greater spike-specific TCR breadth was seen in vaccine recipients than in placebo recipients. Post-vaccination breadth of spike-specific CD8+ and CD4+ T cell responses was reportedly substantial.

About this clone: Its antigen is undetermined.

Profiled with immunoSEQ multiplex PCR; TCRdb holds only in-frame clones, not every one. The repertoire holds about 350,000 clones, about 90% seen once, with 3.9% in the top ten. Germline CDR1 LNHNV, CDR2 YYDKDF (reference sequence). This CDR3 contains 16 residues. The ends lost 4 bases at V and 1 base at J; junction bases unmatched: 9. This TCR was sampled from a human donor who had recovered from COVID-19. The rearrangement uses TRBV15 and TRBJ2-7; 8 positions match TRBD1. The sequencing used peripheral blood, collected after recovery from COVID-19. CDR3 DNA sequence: TGTGCCACCAGCACTACGCCCGACAGGGGTTCCTACGAGCAGTACTTC. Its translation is CATSTTPDRGSYEQYF.